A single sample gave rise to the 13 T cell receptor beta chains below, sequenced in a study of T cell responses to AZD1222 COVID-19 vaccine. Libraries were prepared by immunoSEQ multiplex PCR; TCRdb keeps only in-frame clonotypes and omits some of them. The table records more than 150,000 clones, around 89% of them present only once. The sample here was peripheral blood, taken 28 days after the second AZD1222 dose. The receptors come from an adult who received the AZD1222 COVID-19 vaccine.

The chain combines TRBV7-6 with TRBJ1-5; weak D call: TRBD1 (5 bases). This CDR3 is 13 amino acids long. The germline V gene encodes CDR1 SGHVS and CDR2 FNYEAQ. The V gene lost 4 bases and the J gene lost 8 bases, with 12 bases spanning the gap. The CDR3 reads CASSSFGGKPQHF. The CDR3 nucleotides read TGTGCCAGCAGCTCCTTCGGGGGTAAGCCCCAGCATTTT.

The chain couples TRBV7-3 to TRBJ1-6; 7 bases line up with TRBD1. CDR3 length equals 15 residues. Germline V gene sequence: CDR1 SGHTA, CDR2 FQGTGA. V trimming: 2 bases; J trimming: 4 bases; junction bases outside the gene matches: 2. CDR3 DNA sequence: TGTGCCAGCAGCTTACAGGGGGATTATAATTCACCCCTCCACTTT. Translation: CASSLQGDYNSPLHF.

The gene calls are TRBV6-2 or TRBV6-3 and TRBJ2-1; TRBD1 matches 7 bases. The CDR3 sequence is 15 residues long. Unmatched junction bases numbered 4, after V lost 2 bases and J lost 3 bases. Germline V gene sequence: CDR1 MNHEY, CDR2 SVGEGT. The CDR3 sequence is CASSYLGQVYNEQFF. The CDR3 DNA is TGTGCCAGCAGTTACCTAGGACAGGTCTACAATGAGCAGTTCTTC.

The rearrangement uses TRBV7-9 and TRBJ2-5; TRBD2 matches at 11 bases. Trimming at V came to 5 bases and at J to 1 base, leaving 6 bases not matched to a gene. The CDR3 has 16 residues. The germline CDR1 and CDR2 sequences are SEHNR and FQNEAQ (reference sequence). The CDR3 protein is CASSLGTSGAQETQYF. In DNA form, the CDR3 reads TGTGCCAGCAGCCTCGGGACTAGCGGAGCCCAAGAGACCCAGTACTTC.

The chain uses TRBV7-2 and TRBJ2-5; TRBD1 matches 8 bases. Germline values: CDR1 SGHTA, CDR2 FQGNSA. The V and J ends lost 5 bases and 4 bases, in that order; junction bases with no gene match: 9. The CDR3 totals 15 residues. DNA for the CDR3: TGTGCCAGCAGCCATAATACAGGGGGGTCAGAGACCCAGTACTTC. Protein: CASSHNTGGSETQYF.

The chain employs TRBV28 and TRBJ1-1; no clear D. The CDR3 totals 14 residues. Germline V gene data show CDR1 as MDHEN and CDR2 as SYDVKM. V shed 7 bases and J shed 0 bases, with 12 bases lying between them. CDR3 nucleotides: TGTGCCAGCATTAGCGGGCCCATGAACACTGAAGCTTTCTTT. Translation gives CASISGPMNTEAFF.

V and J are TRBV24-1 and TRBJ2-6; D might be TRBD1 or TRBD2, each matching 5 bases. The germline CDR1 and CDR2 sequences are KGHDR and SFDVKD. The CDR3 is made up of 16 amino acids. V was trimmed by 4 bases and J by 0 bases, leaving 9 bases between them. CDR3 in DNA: TGTGCCACCAGTGACATGAGGGGCTCTGGGGCCAACGTCCTGACTTTC. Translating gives CATSDMRGSGANVLTF.

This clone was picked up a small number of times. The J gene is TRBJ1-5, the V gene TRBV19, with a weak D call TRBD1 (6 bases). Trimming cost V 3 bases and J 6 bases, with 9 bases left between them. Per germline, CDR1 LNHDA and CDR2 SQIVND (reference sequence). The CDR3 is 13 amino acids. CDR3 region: CASSIRRGQPQHF. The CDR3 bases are TGTGCCAGTAGTATCCGCAGGGGTCAGCCCCAGCATTTT.

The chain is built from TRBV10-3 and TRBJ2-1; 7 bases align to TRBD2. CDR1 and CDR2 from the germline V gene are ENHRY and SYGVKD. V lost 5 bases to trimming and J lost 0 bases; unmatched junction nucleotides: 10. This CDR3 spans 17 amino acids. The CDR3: CAISPEWGGSSYNEQFF. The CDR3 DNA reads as TGTGCCATCAGTCCTGAATGGGGCGGGAGCTCCTACAATGAGCAGTTCTTC.

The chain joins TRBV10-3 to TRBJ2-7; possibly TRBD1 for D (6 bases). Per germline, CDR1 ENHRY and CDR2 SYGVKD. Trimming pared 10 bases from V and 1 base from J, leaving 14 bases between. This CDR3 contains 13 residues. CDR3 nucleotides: TGTGCCACATCCCCCCAGGGGTCCTACGAGCAGTACTTC. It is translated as CATSPQGSYEQYF.

In nucleotides, the CDR3 is TGTGCCAGCAGCCTCGGACCTAGCTACGAGCAGTACTTC. Its translation: CASSLGPSYEQYF. This chain connects TRBV7-2 to TRBJ2-7, with D unclear. Germline V gene sequence: CDR1 SGHTA, CDR2 FQGNSA. V lost 5 bases and J lost 3, with 11 bases in between. The CDR3 is made up of 13 amino acids. The variable domain in full, with the rest retrieved from reference TRBV7-2 and TRBJ2-7, is GAGVSQSPSNKVTEKGKDVELRCDPISGHTALYWYRQSLGQGLEFLIYFQGNSAPDKSGLPSDRFSAERTGGSVSTLTIQRTQQEDSAVYLCASSLGPSYEQYFGPGTRLTVT.

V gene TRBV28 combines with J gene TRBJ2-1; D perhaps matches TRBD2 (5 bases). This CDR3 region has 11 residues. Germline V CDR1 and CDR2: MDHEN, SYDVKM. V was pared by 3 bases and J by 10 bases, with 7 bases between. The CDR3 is CASSLRGEQFF. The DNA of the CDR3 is TGTGCCAGCAGTTTGCGAGGGGAGCAGTTCTTC.

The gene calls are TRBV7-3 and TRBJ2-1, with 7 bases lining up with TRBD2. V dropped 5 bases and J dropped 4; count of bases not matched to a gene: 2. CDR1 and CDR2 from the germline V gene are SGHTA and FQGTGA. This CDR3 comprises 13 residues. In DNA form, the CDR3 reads TGTGCCAGCAGCAAGGGAGGGTACAATGAGCAGTTCTTC. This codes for CASSKGGYNEQFF.